A single sample is the source of the 23 T cell receptor beta chains below, sequenced in a study of CD8 T cells in ankylosing spondylitis. Findings and caveats of the study: One TCR beta motif, made up of seven to nine highly homologous variants, appeared characteristic of ankylosing spondylitis blood.

TCRdb re-called the 5' RACE reads through MiXCR, storing one row per CDR3 protein. The table includes hundreds of thousands of distinct CDR3 sequences, roughly a quarter detected once. Antigen specificity for these receptors is unknown. The sequenced sample consisted of blood, either unsorted or a sorted T cell fraction (not recorded which). The receptors were gathered from a male donor with ankylosing spondylitis.

The chain joins TRBV20-1 to TRBJ1-6; D is uncertain. V lost 1 base and J lost 0, with 4 bases in between. Germline V gene sequence: CDR1 DFQATT, CDR2 SNEGSKA (reference sequence). This CDR3 spans 14 amino acids. CDR3 coding DNA: TGCAGTGCTAGAGTTAGCTCCTATAATTCACCCCTCCACTTT. Translated: CSARVSSYNSPLHF.

The gene calls are TRBV20-1 and TRBJ1-2; unclear D gene. The CDR3 consists of 10 residues. CDR1 and CDR2 from the germline V gene are DFQATT and SNEGSKA (reference sequence). The V and J ends lost 4 bases and 5 bases respectively, with 5 bases between them. The CDR3: CSAIQYGYTF. The CDR3 bases are TGCAGTGCTATTCAGTATGGCTACACCTTC.

V gene TRBV6-1 combines with J gene TRBJ2-1; 8 nucleotides agree with TRBD2. The CDR3 extends over 15 amino acids. Germline V gives CDR1 MNHNS, CDR2 SASEGT. V shed 10 bases and J 1 base; nucleotides not matched to a gene: 9. In DNA, the CDR3 is TGTGCCATCGCGATCGGGAGGGCTTCCTACAATGAGCAGTTCTTC. It yields the protein CAIAIGRASYNEQFF.

This clonotype has a count of ten or more. V gene TRBV7-2 combines with J gene TRBJ2-3; D is uncertain. CDR3 length: 13 amino acids. Per the germline V gene, CDR1 is SGHTA and CDR2 is FQGNSA. The V and J ends lost 3 bases and 1 base respectively, with 5 bases between them. In DNA form, the CDR3 reads TGTGCCAGCAGCTTCCAGGGCACAGATACGCAGTATTTT. It specifies CASSFQGTDTQYF.

This clonotype was observed a few times. The chain links TRBV11-2 to TRBJ1-6; 11 bases line up with TRBD1. CDR1 and CDR2 (germline): SGHAT, FQNNGV. Trimming took 6 bases from V and 10 from J; bases not matched to a gene: 5. CDR3 length: 14 residues. CDR3 coding DNA: TGTGCCAGCAGATCAGGGACAGGGGGATCACCCCTCCACTTT. It encodes CASRSGTGGSPLHF.

This clonotype was recorded a few times. The V and J genes are TRBV11-2 and TRBJ1-6, with D possibly matching TRBD1 (5 bases). The germline V gene encodes CDR1 SGHAT and CDR2 FQNNGV. V was cut by 2 bases and J by 4 bases, with 12 bases left in between. This CDR3 is 16 amino acids long. As DNA, the CDR3 is TGTGCCAGCAGCTTATCCCAGGGCATATATAATTCACCCCTCCACTTT. This sequence encodes CASSLSQGIYNSPLHF. The full variable domain, completed using reference TRBV11-2 and TRBJ1-6, is EAGVAQSPRYKIIEKRQSVAFWCNPISGHATLYWYQQILGQGPKLLIQFQNNGVVDDSQLPKDRFSAERLKGVDSTLKIQPAKLEDSAVYLCASSLSQGIYNSPLHFGNGTRLTVT.

The CDR3 loop reads CAIQGARGTEAFF. The CDR3 coding sequence is TGTGCCATCCAGGGGGCGCGGGGCACTGAAGCTTTCTTT. The rearrangement uses TRBV10-3 and TRBJ1-1, with TRBD1 matching 8 bases. Per germline, CDR1 ENHRY and CDR2 SYGVKD. This CDR3 has 13 amino acids. V trimming: 8 bases; J trimming: 4 bases; junction bases outside the gene matches: 6.

V gene TRBV28 combines with J gene TRBJ2-7, with TRBD1 as a possible D gene (5 bases). Per germline, CDR1 MDHEN and CDR2 SYDVKM. This CDR3 spans 13 amino acids. V lost 5 bases, J lost 1 base, and 9 bases lay in between. CDR3 residues: CASSRRVSYEQYV. The CDR3 DNA sequence: TGTGCCAGCAGTCGCAGGGTATCCTACGAGCAGTACGTC.

Ten or more counts support this clonotype. As DNA, the CDR3 is TGCGCCAGCAGCTCTCAAGGCAGCATGTATGGCTACACCTTC. It is translated as CASSSQGSMYGYTF. The rearrangement uses TRBV5-1 and TRBJ1-2, with D unclear. V gave up 3 bases and J gave up 5 bases, with 14 bases separating them. The CDR3 has 14 amino acids. CDR1 is SGHRS, CDR2 YFSETQ, per germline.

This chain links TRBV28 with TRBJ2-7; TRBD1 is a possible D gene (5 bases). Per germline, CDR1 MDHEN and CDR2 SYDVKM. The CDR3 spans 14 residues. V was cut by 6 bases and J by 1 base, with 13 bases left in between. This CDR3 reads CASRQGLGSYEQYF. CDR3 in DNA: TGTGCCAGCAGGCAGGGTTTAGGATCCTACGAGCAGTACTTC.

The chain is built from TRBV2 and TRBJ2-3; D gene unclear. V lost 7 bases to trimming and J lost 3 bases, with 5 bases between them. The CDR3 is 11 residues long. Germline values: CDR1 SNHLY, CDR2 FYNNEI. CDR3 DNA: TGTGCCAGCACTCTGACAGATACGCAGTATTTT. It encodes CASTLTDTQYF. Full variable domain (outside the CDR3, taken from reference TRBV2 and TRBJ2-3): EPEVTQTPSHQVTQMGQEVILRCVPISNHLYFYWYRQILGQKVEFLVSFYNNEISEKSEIFDDQFSVERPDGSNFTLKIRSTKLEDSAMYFCASTLTDTQYFGPGTRLTVL.

The chain combines TRBV24-1 with TRBJ2-1; 11 bases are a match to TRBD2. Germline CDR1 KGHDR, CDR2 SFDVKD. The CDR3 consists of 16 residues. With 4 bases clipped from V and 9 bases from J, the junction kept 10 bases outside the gene matches. The CDR3 DNA sequence: TGTGCCACCAGTGACCCCAGGTTAGCGGGAGGGAGTGAGCAGTTCTTC. Amino acids: CATSDPRLAGGSEQFF.

This clonotype showed up just a few times. The chain joins TRBV7-2 to TRBJ1-5, with no clear D. Germline CDR1 is SGHTA and CDR2 is FQGNSA. The CDR3 extends over 12 amino acids. V was shortened by 2 bases and J by 5 bases, with 4 bases between the two germline ends. The CDR3 spells CASSLLYQPQHF. CDR3 in DNA: TGTGCCAGCAGCTTATTGTATCAGCCCCAGCATTTT.

The chain links TRBV18 to TRBJ1-1, with 7 bases aligning to TRBD1. This CDR3 is 15 amino acids long. Losses at the gene ends were 1 base for V and 4 bases for J; bases not matched to a gene: 6. Germline CDR1 and CDR2: KGHSH and LQKENI. The CDR3: CASSPQGARATEAFF. The DNA for the CDR3 is TGTGCCAGCTCACCACAGGGGGCGCGGGCCACTGAAGCTTTCTTT. The full variable domain, rest sourced from reference TRBV18 and TRBJ1-1, is NAGVMQNPRHLVRRRGQEARLRCSPMKGHSHVYWYRQLPEEGLKFMVYLQKENIIDESGMPKERFSAEFPKEGPSILRIQQVVRGDSAAYFCASSPQGARATEAFFGQGTRLTVV.

The V and J genes are TRBV12-3 or TRBV12-4 and TRBJ2-5, with TRBD2 as a possible D gene (6 bases). With 7 bases removed from V and 7 bases from J, the gap between germline ends came to 16 bases. The CDR3 covers 13 residues. The CDR3 here is CASTPDYQGTQYF. CDR3 sequence (DNA): TGTGCCAGCACTCCGGACTACCAGGGGACCCAGTACTTC.

V gene TRBV12-3 or TRBV12-4 combines with J gene TRBJ1-4; TRBD1 is a possible D gene (5 bases). The CDR3 loop spans 13 amino acids. The ends were cut back, 1 base at V and 8 bases at J, with 8 bases in the middle. Here the CDR3 reads CASSLEWGEKLFF. The CDR3 bases are TGTGCCAGCAGTTTAGAATGGGGGGAAAAACTGTTTTTT.

This clonotype was counted between two and nine times. The chain employs TRBV29-1 and TRBJ2-5, with D perhaps assigned TRBD1 or TRBD2 (7 bases each). The CDR3 is 16 amino acids. Deletions cut 3 bases from V and 4 bases from J, with 21 bases between. The germline V gene has CDR1 SQVTM and CDR2 ANQGSEA. The CDR3 spells CSVDPGGQSWGETQYF. CDR3 DNA sequence: TGCAGCGTTGACCCGGGGGGACAGTCCTGGGGAGAGACCCAGTACTTC.

V and J are TRBV9 and TRBJ2-2; D gene ambiguous. Per germline, CDR1 SGDLS and CDR2 YYNGEE. Trimming stripped 3 bases from V and 7 bases from J, with 7 bases between. The CDR3 extends over 12 amino acids. CDR3 DNA sequence: TGTGCCAGCAGCGGGAGTCACGGGGAGCTGTTTTTT. It encodes CASSGSHGELFF.

V is TRBV10-3 and J is TRBJ2-5, with 10 nucleotides matching TRBD1. The germline V gene has CDR1 ENHRY and CDR2 SYGVKD. V lost 10 bases, J lost 4 bases, and 3 bases stayed unmatched. This CDR3 has 12 amino acids. CDR3 protein: CATGQGTETQYF. CDR3 nucleotides: TGTGCCACGGGACAGGGGACAGAGACCCAGTACTTC.

The CDR3 protein is CSAQYMNTEAFF. CDR3 coding DNA: TGCAGTGCTCAATACATGAACACTGAAGCTTTCTTT. The chain carries TRBV20-1 and TRBJ1-1; D unresolved. Trimming left V 5 bases short and J 0 bases short, with 7 bases between. CDR3 length equals 12 residues. Germline CDR1 is DFQATT and CDR2 is SNEGSKA (reference sequence).

Ten or more counts support this clonotype. The chain carries TRBV29-1 and TRBJ2-7; 10 bases match TRBD2. Germline V CDR1 and CDR2: SQVTM, ANQGSEA. The CDR3 totals 13 residues. V shed 6 bases, J shed 5 bases, and the junction held 7 bases outside the gene matches. The CDR3: CSVEGLAQNEQYF. The CDR3 nucleotides are TGCAGCGTCGAGGGACTAGCGCAAAACGAGCAGTACTTC.

This clonotype was recorded a few times. This chain uses TRBV5-1 with TRBJ2-3; D call uncertain. Per the germline V gene, CDR1 is SGHRS and CDR2 is YFSETQ. The CDR3 is 17 residues long. The V and J ends lost 6 bases and 3 bases respectively, with 23 bases between them. This CDR3 reads CASTSDRRPARTDTQYF. DNA for the CDR3: TGCGCCAGCACCTCGGACCGTAGACCAGCGAGGACAGATACGCAGTATTTT.

The chain carries TRBV18 and TRBJ2-3, with 8 bases lining up with TRBD2. V was clipped by 4 bases and J by 4 bases; unmatched bases: 7. In germline, CDR1 is KGHSH, CDR2 LQKENI. The CDR3 sequence is 15 residues long. The CDR3 protein is CASSQQRESADTQYF. In nucleotides, the CDR3 is TGTGCCAGCTCACAGCAGCGGGAGAGCGCAGATACGCAGTATTTT.